This is a list of T cell receptor beta chains from one sample in a study of OX40 agonist ivuxolimab in advanced cancers. Using immunoSEQ multiplex PCR, the repertoire was profiled, and TCRdb retains in-frame clones only, with some absent. Of more than 50,000 clones listed, nearly 80% are singletons. Sequenced material: CD4+ or CD8+ T cells sorted from blood, taken in a trial of the OX40 agonist ivuxolimab. These receptors were obtained from an adult with an advanced solid tumor such as melanoma, head and neck, liver or kidney cancer. Each CDR3 is given with its conserved first and last residue. The D gene is left open where the match is weak. Clone size is given for some rows only: seen once, a few or many times, or a class if the clone is expanded.

size	J	V	D	CDR3	DNA
few	TRBJ2-1	TRBV7-6	-	CASSLMAGGQSEQFF	TGTGCCAGCAGCTTAATGGCAGGGGGGCAATCGGAGCAGTTCTTC
few	TRBJ1-1	TRBV6-1	-	CASSAVQQMNTEAFF	TGTGCCAGCAGCGCGGTCCAACAAATGAACACTGAAGCTTTCTTT
once	TRBJ2-2	TRBV5-4	-	CASSLQLNTGELFF	TGTGCCAGCAGCTTGCAGCTAAACACCGGGGAGCTGTTTTTT
-	TRBJ2-2	TRBV7-6	-	CASSLGNIGELFF	TGTGCCAGCAGCTTAGGGAATATCGGGGAGCTGTTTTTT
-	TRBJ2-7	TRBV7-2	-	CASSGQQGMGEQYF	TGTGCCAGCAGCGGCCAACAGGGAATGGGCGAGCAGTACTTC
-	TRBJ2-6	TRBV2	TRBD1	CASIAGGVPRSGANVLTF	TGTGCCAGCATTGCAGGGGGCGTCCCTAGATCTGGGGCCAACGTCCTGACTTTC
-	TRBJ2-1	TRBV7-2	TRBD1	CASSSDRGSYNEQFF	TGTGCCAGCAGCTCCGACAGGGGGAGTTACAATGAGCAGTTCTTC
-	TRBJ2-1	TRBV21-1	-	CASSKRVPTSPNEQFF	TGTGCCAGCAGCAAAAGGGTTCCAACTAGCCCGAATGAGCAGTTCTTC
-	TRBJ1-1	TRBV29-1	-	CSVARTLNTEAFF	TGCAGCGTTGCCCGGACACTGAACACTGAAGCTTTCTTT
once	TRBJ1-3	TRBV18	-	CASSPENSPNTIYF	TGTGCCAGCTCACCAGAGAACAGTCCAAACACCATATATTTT
-	TRBJ1-2	TRBV28	-	CASSFLGTGAYGYTF	TGTGCCAGCAGTTTTTTGGGAACAGGAGCTTATGGCTACACCTTC
-	TRBJ1-1	TRBV5-1	-	CASSLEEGITEAFF	TGCGCCAGCAGCTTGGAGGAAGGGATCACTGAAGCTTTCTTT
-	TRBJ1-5	TRBV5-4	-	CASSLRGGGNQPQHF	TGTGCCAGCAGCTTGAGGGGGGGCGGCAATCAGCCCCAGCATTTT
-	TRBJ1-6	TRBV28	-	CASRRRPLTNSPLHF	TGTGCCAGCCGTCGTCGCCCTTTGACTAATTCACCCCTCCACTTT
few	TRBJ1-1	TRBV5-6	TRBD1	CASSLDRDTEAFF	TGTGCCAGCAGCCTAGACAGGGACACTGAAGCTTTCTTT
-	TRBJ2-3	TRBV2	TRBD2	CASSRGTSGNTDTQYF	TGTGCCAGCAGTCGCGGGACTAGCGGGAACACAGATACGCAGTATTTT
-	TRBJ1-4	TRBV29-1	-	CSVEDLGGEKLFF	TGCAGCGTTGAAGATCTCGGTGGCGAAAAACTGTTTTTT
-	TRBJ2-7	TRBV5-8	TRBD1	CASSPWTGGTTYEQYF	TGTGCCAGCAGCCCCTGGACAGGGGGGACAACCTACGAGCAGTACTTC
-	TRBJ2-7	TRBV29-1	-	CSVGRDNYEQYF	TGCAGCGTTGGTAGGGACAACTACGAGCAGTACTTC
-	TRBJ2-7	TRBV10-3	-	CAISLIREGQYEQYF	TGTGCCATCAGCCTCATCAGAGAAGGTCAATACGAGCAGTACTTC
once	TRBJ1-3	TRBV7-8	TRBD1	CASSVRGRGNTIYF	TGTGCCAGCAGCGTCAGGGGGCGCGGAAACACCATATATTTT
-	TRBJ2-7	TRBV14	-	CASSRQIFPYEQYF	TGTGCCAGCAGCCGACAGATTTTTCCCTACGAGCAGTACTTC
-	TRBJ2-1	TRBV6-5	-	CASRPTRERVEQFF	TGTGCCAGCAGACCGACTAGGGAGCGGGTTGAGCAGTTCTTC
-	TRBJ2-1	TRBV5-6	TRBD2	CASSQPFSGRANNEQFF	TGTGCCAGCAGCCAACCCTTTAGCGGGAGGGCCAACAATGAGCAGTTCTTC
-	TRBJ2-5	TRBV9	TRBD2	CASSANRGTSGFKETQYF	TGTGCCAGCAGCGCAAATAGGGGGACTAGCGGGTTTAAAGAGACCCAGTACTTC
-	TRBJ2-4	TRBV19	-	CASSGGLAKNIQYF	TGTGCCAGTAGTGGGGGGCTAGCCAAAAACATTCAGTACTTC
-	TRBJ1-2	TRBV7-2	-	CASSLDGGIGYGYTF	TGTGCCAGCAGCTTAGACGGGGGGATTGGCTATGGCTACACCTTC
-	TRBJ2-7	TRBV19	TRBD2	CASSISGGVYEQYF	TGTGCCAGTAGTATTTCCGGGGGGGTCTACGAGCAGTACTTC
few	TRBJ2-7	TRBV30	-	CAWSVNRYEQYF	TGTGCCTGGAGTGTAAATAGGTACGAGCAGTACTTC
-	TRBJ2-1	TRBV5-1	-	CASSSGSYNEQFF	TGCGCCAGCAGCTCAGGGTCCTACAATGAGCAGTTCTTC
-	TRBJ1-5	TRBV28	-	CASSSLTGHSNQPQHF	TGTGCCAGCAGTTCTCTTACCGGACATAGCAATCAGCCCCAGCATTTT
-	TRBJ2-2	TRBV4-1	TRBD1	CASSQGAGTGSAGELFF	TGCGCCAGCAGCCAAGGTGCCGGGACAGGATCTGCCGGGGAGCTGTTTTTT
-	TRBJ1-2	TRBV29-1	-	CSASGRGLNYGYTF	TGCAGCGCCTCTGGTCGGGGGCTTAACTATGGCTACACCTTC
few	TRBJ2-3	TRBV7-3	TRBD2	CASSSEGLAGDTQYF	TGTGCCAGCAGCTCAGAGGGACTAGCGGGGGATACGCAGTATTTT
-	TRBJ1-3	TRBV6-6	-	CASSYSGGSSGNTIYF	TGTGCCAGCAGTTACTCGGGCGGGTCCTCTGGAAACACCATATATTTT
-	TRBJ1-2	TRBV15	-	CATSRGIQGYGYTF	TGTGCCACCAGCAGGGGGATACAGGGCTATGGCTACACCTTC
many	TRBJ2-1	TRBV25-1	TRBD1	CASNPQGARNEQFF	TGTGCCAGCAATCCACAGGGGGCGCGGAATGAGCAGTTCTTC
-	TRBJ1-6	TRBV7-9	-	CASSLAGHGNSPLHF	TGTGCCAGCAGCTTGGCGGGACACGGGAATTCACCCCTCCACTTT
-	TRBJ1-3	TRBV18	-	CASSTRFGGDSGNTIYF	TGTGCCAGCTCCACGCGCTTCGGCGGGGACTCTGGAAACACCATATATTTT